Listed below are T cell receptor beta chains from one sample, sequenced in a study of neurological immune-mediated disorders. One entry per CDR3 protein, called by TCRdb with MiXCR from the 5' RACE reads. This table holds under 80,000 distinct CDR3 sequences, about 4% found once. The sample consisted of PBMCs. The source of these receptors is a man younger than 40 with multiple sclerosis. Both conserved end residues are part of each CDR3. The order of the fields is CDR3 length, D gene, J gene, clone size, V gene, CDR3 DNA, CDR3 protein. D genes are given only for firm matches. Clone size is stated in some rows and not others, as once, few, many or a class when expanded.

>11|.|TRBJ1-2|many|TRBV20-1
TGCAGTGCTAGAAGTGGGTGGGGCTACACCTTC
CSARSGWGYTF
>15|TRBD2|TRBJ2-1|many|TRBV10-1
TGCGCCAGCAGCCCCATAGCGGGGGGTTACAATGAGCAGTTCTTC
CASSPIAGGYNEQFF
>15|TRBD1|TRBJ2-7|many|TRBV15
TGTGCCACCAGCTGGGGGACAGGAGAGTCCTACGAGCAGTACTTC
CATSWGTGESYEQYF
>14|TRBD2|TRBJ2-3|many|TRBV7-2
TGTGCCAGCAGCTTAGTGACGGGGGGGGTTATGCAGTATTTT
CASSLVTGGVMQYF
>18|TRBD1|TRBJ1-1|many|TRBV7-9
TGTGCCAGAAAGTCCCGGGACAGGGGGCCCGGGGCGAACACTGAAGCTTTCTTT
CARKSRDRGPGANTEAFF
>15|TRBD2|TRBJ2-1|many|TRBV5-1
TGCGCCAGCAGCTTGGGCGGGACTAGCGGGAATGAGCAGTTCTTC
CASSLGGTSGNEQFF
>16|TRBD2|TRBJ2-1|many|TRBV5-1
TGCGCCAGCGAGGAGCGGAGCGGGGGGGCGTGGAATGAGCAGTTCTTC
CASEERSGGAWNEQFF
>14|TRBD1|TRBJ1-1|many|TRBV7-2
TGTGCCAGCAGCTTTGGGACAGCCAACACTGAAGCTTTCTTT
CASSFGTANTEAFF
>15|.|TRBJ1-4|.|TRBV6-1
TGTGCCAGCAGTCCCCGGCCGAGATCGAATGAAAAACTGTTTTTT
CASSPRPRSNEKLFF
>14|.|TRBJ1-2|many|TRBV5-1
TGCGCCAGCAGCGAGGTGGGGGGCGACTATGGCTACACCTTC
CASSEVGGDYGYTF
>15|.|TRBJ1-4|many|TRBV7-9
TGTGCCAGCAGCAAAGGACCGGCAAGAATGGAAAAACTGTTTTTT
CASSKGPARMEKLFF
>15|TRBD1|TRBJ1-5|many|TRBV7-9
TGTGCCAGCAGCCCAGGTCCAGGGGGCGATCAGCCCCAGCATTTT
CASSPGPGGDQPQHF
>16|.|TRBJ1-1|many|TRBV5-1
TGCGCCAGCAGCACCGAGGCGGGGCAGTCGAACACTGAAGCTTTCTTT
CASSTEAGQSNTEAFF
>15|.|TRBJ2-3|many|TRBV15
TGTGCCACCAGCAGAGATTGGCAGATCACAGATACGCAGTATTTT
CATSRDWQITDTQYF
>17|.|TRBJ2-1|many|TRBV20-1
TGCAGTGCTACCGACACCGAATTGGCTAGCTCCTACAATGAGCAGTTCTTC
CSATDTELASSYNEQFF
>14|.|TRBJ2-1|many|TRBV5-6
TGTGCCAGCAGCTTGGTCCCTAGCGAGCATGAGCAGTTCTTC
CASSLVPSEHEQFF
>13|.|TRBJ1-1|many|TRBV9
TGTGCCAGCAGCGCGGACCGAAACACTGAAGCTTTCTTT
CASSADRNTEAFF
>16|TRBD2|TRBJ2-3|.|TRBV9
TGTGCCAGCAGCGACCGACTAGCGGGGGGCACAGATACGCAGTATTTT
CASSDRLAGGTDTQYF
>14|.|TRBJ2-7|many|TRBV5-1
TGCGCCAGCAGCTTGGACAGGGAGTACTACGAGCAGTACTTC
CASSLDREYYEQYF
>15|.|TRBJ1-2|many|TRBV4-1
TGCGCCAGCAGGCTTCACGGCGGGGTTGGGAATGGCTACACCTTC
CASRLHGGVGNGYTF
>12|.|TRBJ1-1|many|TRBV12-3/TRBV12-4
TGTGCCAGCAGCTTCGGGGGGCGGGGAGCTTTCTTT
CASSFGGRGAFF
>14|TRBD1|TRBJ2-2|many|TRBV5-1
TGCGCCAGCAGCCGGACAGGGTCGGCCGGGGAGCTGTTTTTT
CASSRTGSAGELFF
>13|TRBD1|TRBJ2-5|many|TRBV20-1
TGCAGTGCTTCCAGGACAGGGGTGGAGACCCAGTACTTC
CSASRTGVETQYF
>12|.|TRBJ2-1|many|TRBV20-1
TGCAGTGAGTTGGGGGCCGGGGATGAGCAGTTCTTC
CSELGAGDEQFF